The sample holds a few counts of the clone carrying this T cell receptor (beta chain). The antigen is unknown. The data originate from a study of cytomegalovirus exposure and HLA in healthy donors. Study-wide context: Most donors, about 77% of several hundred genotyped, fell in the Caucasian-associated ancestry cluster.

This PCR relied on a set of 60 Vbeta primers and 13 Jbeta primers. Clones were read by immunoSEQ multiplex PCR, and TCRdb kept only the in-frame ones, dropping some. The sample lists about 130,000 clones, 70% to 90% seen once, with 15% to 25% in the top ten. Whole-study findings and limits: An analysis that came later showed most CMV-associated TCR beta chains appearing HLA-restricted.

This CDR3 comprises 16 residues. V shed 3 bases, J shed 7 bases, and the junction held 10 bases outside the gene matches. The germline CDR1 and CDR2 sequences are SEHNR and FQNEAQ (reference sequence). The sample consisted of PBMCs. The TCR originated in a young man in good health and CMV-seropositive. This sequence joins TRBV7-9 and TRBJ2-4, with TRBD2 identical over 9 bases. The CDR3 reads CASSFWAGGPENIQYF. The CDR3 DNA sequence: TGTGCCAGCAGCTTTTGGGCGGGGGGGCCCGAGAACATTCAGTACTTC.